Following are 8 T cell receptor beta chains from one sample sequenced in a study of blood T cell repertoires in COVID-19. Generated by immunoSEQ multiplex PCR, the TCRdb table keeps only in-frame clones and is missing some. The sample has a few hundred thousand clones, almost 90% seen once. The specimen sequenced was peripheral blood. The receptor source for this set is an older woman with COVID-19, enrolled during active disease.

The chain combines TRBV6-6 with TRBJ2-7; no clear D. Germline CDR1 and CDR2: MNHNY and SVGAGI (reference sequence). The CDR3 sequence is 13 residues long. Between the trimmed V and J ends, which lost 5 bases and 0 bases, there was a span of 8 bases. The CDR3 protein is CASSRALSYEQYF. DNA of the CDR3: TGTGCCAGCAGTCGGGCCCTCTCCTACGAGCAGTACTTC.

V usage is TRBV4-3 and J usage is TRBJ2-3, with D possibly being TRBD1 (5 bases). With 3 bases removed from V and 2 bases from J, the gap between germline ends came to 9 bases. CDR3 length: 14 residues. CDR1 LGHNA and CDR2 YSLEER come from the germline V gene. DNA of the CDR3: TGCGCCAGCAGCCAGACAGATCCCACAGATACGCAGTATTTT. Translation: CASSQTDPTDTQYF.

This chain connects TRBV15 to TRBJ2-2; a possible D gene is TRBD2 (5 bases). V gave up 4 bases and J gave up 3 bases, with 6 bases separating them. This CDR3 spans 13 amino acids. Germline CDR1 is LNHNV and CDR2 is YYDKDF (reference sequence). This CDR3 reads CATSMRDTGELFF. CDR3 DNA: TGTGCCACCAGCATGCGGGACACCGGGGAGCTGTTTTTT.

The J gene is TRBJ2-7, the V gene TRBV5-6, with a weak D call TRBD2 (6 bases). Germline values: CDR1 SGHDT, CDR2 YYEEEE. V was clipped by 1 base and J by 1 base, with 9 bases between them. The CDR3 runs 14 residues. CDR3 sequence reads: CASSLKGLSYEQYF. CDR3 sequence (DNA): TGTGCCAGCAGCTTGAAAGGACTATCCTACGAGCAGTACTTC.

V gene TRBV19 combines with J gene TRBJ1-1; the D is unclear. Deletions cut 9 bases from V and 1 base from J, with 12 bases between. Germline CDR1 LNHDA, CDR2 SQIVND (reference sequence). CDR3 length equals 13 residues. CDR3 DNA sequence: TGTGCCAGCTCCGGGAGGAGGAACACTGAAGCTTTCTTT. As protein: CASSGRRNTEAFF.

About this clone itself: Other DNA sequences from this sample encode an identical CDR3 as well. The chain employs TRBV6-1 and TRBJ2-7; D unresolved. Trimming cost V 2 bases and J 0 bases, with 8 bases left between them. From germline, CDR1 is MNHNS and CDR2 SASEGT. CDR3 size: 14 residues. The CDR3 nucleotides are TGTGCCAGCAGTGAACGAGGCAGCTCCTACGAGCAGTACTTC. Translation gives CASSERGSSYEQYF.

The J gene is TRBJ1-1, the V gene TRBV20-1, with D hard to call. Germline CDR1 is DFQATT and CDR2 is SNEGSKA (reference sequence). The CDR3 length is 10 residues. Trimming took 3 bases from V and 7 from J, leaving 6 bases between them. The CDR3 loop is CSASSVEAFF. As DNA, the CDR3 is TGCAGTGCTAGTTCTGTTGAAGCTTTCTTT.

The sample holds one count of this clone. V usage is TRBV30 and J usage is TRBJ1-5; 12 bases are a match to TRBD1. This CDR3 is built from 19 residues. J lost 1 base, V lost 1 base, and 11 bases had no gene match. CDR1 is GTSNPN and CDR2 is SVGIG in the germline V gene (reference sequence). This CDR3 reads CAWSAPRDRGLWSNQPQHF. DNA of the CDR3: TGTGCCTGGAGTGCCCCCCGGGACAGGGGGCTTTGGAGCAATCAGCCCCAGCATTTT.